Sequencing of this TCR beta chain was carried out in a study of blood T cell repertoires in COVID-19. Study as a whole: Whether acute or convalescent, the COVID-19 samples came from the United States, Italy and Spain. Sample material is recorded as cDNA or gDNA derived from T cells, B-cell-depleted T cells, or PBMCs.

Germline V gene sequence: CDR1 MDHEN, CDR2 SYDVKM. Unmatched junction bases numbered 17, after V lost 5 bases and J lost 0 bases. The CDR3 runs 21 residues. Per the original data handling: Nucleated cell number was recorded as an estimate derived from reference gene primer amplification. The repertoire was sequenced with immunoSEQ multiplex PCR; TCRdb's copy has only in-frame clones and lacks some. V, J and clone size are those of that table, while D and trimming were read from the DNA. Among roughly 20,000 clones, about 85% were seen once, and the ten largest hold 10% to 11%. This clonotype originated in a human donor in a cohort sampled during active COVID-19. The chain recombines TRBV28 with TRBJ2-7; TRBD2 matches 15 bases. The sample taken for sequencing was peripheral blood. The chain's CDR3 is CASSPLAPGTSGRPNSYEQYF. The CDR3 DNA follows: TGTGCCAGCAGTCCCCTCGCACCCGGGACTAGCGGGAGGCCGAACTCCTACGAGCAGTACTTC.